Listed below are T cell receptor beta chains from one sample, sequenced in a study of liver allograft versus peripheral blood T cells. MiXCR, applied by TCRdb to the reads, yields one record per CDR3 protein. There are some 14,000 distinct CDR3 sequences in the sample; roughly 18% occur only once, and 2% lies in the top ten. Receptor source: a human patient who had a liver transplant. Some T cells may be graft donor cells. The CDR3 runs from the conserved cysteine through the conserved F or W. Each record gives: J gene, clone size, V gene, D gene, CDR3 DNA, CDR3 protein. The D gene is left open where the match is weak. Part of the rows lack a size; the others show once, few, many or a class for expanded clones.

j_call: TRBJ2-3
clone_size: many
v_call: TRBV28
d_call: -
cdr3_nt: TGTGCCAGCAGTTTATCAGGTTCTTTTTCGGGCACAGATACGCAGTATTTT
cdr3_aa: CASSLSGSFSGTDTQYF

j_call: TRBJ1-1
clone_size: -
v_call: TRBV12-3/TRBV12-4
d_call: TRBD1
cdr3_nt: TGTGCCAGCAGGATCGGGACAGCGAACACTGAAGCTTTCTTT
cdr3_aa: CASRIGTANTEAFF

j_call: TRBJ2-1
clone_size: few
v_call: TRBV9
d_call: -
cdr3_nt: TGTGCCAGCAGCGTACGCGGGCGAAACTCCTACAATGAGCAGTTCTTC
cdr3_aa: CASSVRGRNSYNEQFF

j_call: TRBJ1-2
clone_size: -
v_call: TRBV12-3/TRBV12-4
d_call: -
cdr3_nt: TGTGCCAGCAGTCCCGGGGGCTATGGCTACACCTTC
cdr3_aa: CASSPGGYGYTF

j_call: TRBJ1-6
clone_size: many
v_call: TRBV30
d_call: -
cdr3_nt: TGTGCCTGGAGTGTATCCGGTCAGTTTTATAATTCACCCCTCCACTTT
cdr3_aa: CAWSVSGQFYNSPLHF

j_call: TRBJ2-2
clone_size: -
v_call: TRBV6-1
d_call: -
cdr3_nt: TGTGCCAGCAGTTTTGGCAACGACAGGGCGGCCGGGGGGCTGTTTTTT
cdr3_aa: CASSFGNDRAAGGLFF

j_call: TRBJ2-3
clone_size: few
v_call: TRBV20-1
d_call: -
cdr3_nt: TGCAGTGCGTTGAGTCCTGGTTCTAGCACAGATACGCAGTATTTT
cdr3_aa: CSALSPGSSTDTQYF

j_call: TRBJ1-6
clone_size: medium-sized
v_call: TRBV6-1
d_call: TRBD1
cdr3_nt: TGTGCCAGCCACTTACCGGGACAGGGGAATTCACCCCTCCACTTT
cdr3_aa: CASHLPGQGNSPLHF

j_call: TRBJ1-2
clone_size: -
v_call: TRBV15
d_call: TRBD1
cdr3_nt: TGTGCCACCAGCAGAGATCCGACAGGGGATGGCTACACCTTC
cdr3_aa: CATSRDPTGDGYTF

j_call: TRBJ2-7
clone_size: -
v_call: TRBV28
d_call: -
cdr3_nt: TGTGCCAGCAGTTCCTTCTACGAGCAGTACTTC
cdr3_aa: CASSSFYEQYF

j_call: TRBJ1-5
clone_size: medium-sized
v_call: TRBV15
d_call: TRBD1
cdr3_nt: TGTGCCACCAGCAGAGGAAAGGGGGCGAGTTCCAATCAGCCCCAGCATTTT
cdr3_aa: CATSRGKGASSNQPQHF

j_call: TRBJ1-1
clone_size: -
v_call: TRBV2
d_call: TRBD1
cdr3_nt: TGTGCCAGCAGGCCCAGGACAGGGGACACTGAAGCTTTCTTT
cdr3_aa: CASRPRTGDTEAFF

j_call: TRBJ2-3
clone_size: -
v_call: TRBV6-5
d_call: -
cdr3_nt: TGTGCCAGCAGTTACGCTGACAGGACTTTTCCCCTGTATACGCAGTATTTT
cdr3_aa: CASSYADRTFPLYTQYF

j_call: TRBJ2-7
clone_size: -
v_call: TRBV12-3/TRBV12-4
d_call: -
cdr3_nt: TGTGCCAGCAGTTTAGGGGTCACAGTCTACGAGCAGTACTTC
cdr3_aa: CASSLGVTVYEQYF

j_call: TRBJ2-7
clone_size: few
v_call: TRBV7-9
d_call: TRBD1
cdr3_nt: TGTGCCAGCAGCTCGACAGGGGGCGCCTACGAGCAGTACTTC
cdr3_aa: CASSSTGGAYEQYF

j_call: TRBJ2-2
clone_size: -
v_call: TRBV24-1
d_call: TRBD1
cdr3_nt: TGTGCCACCACCCCGGACAGGGAGGCCGGGGAGCTGTTTTTT
cdr3_aa: CATTPDREAGELFF

j_call: TRBJ2-7
clone_size: -
v_call: TRBV28
d_call: -
cdr3_nt: TGTGCCAGCAGTCTCAACGCGGACGGCGGTATCGCCGAGCAGTACTTC
cdr3_aa: CASSLNADGGIAEQYF

j_call: TRBJ2-7
clone_size: many
v_call: TRBV19
d_call: TRBD1
cdr3_nt: TGTGCCAGTAGGCCTACTGGGCAGGGGGCGGGAGAGCAGTACTTC
cdr3_aa: CASRPTGQGAGEQYF

j_call: TRBJ1-2
clone_size: medium-sized
v_call: TRBV6-6
d_call: -
cdr3_nt: TGTGCCAGCAGTTTAGACAGGAACTATGGCTACACCTTC
cdr3_aa: CASSLDRNYGYTF

j_call: TRBJ1-2
clone_size: medium-sized
v_call: TRBV7-2
d_call: TRBD1
cdr3_nt: TGTGCCAGCACCATGGGGACAGGGGCTAACTATGGCTACACCTTC
cdr3_aa: CASTMGTGANYGYTF

j_call: TRBJ2-3
clone_size: many
v_call: TRBV7-2
d_call: TRBD2
cdr3_nt: TGTGCCAGCAGTCGACGACTAGCGGGAAGGGGTCCAGATACGCAGTATTTT
cdr3_aa: CASSRRLAGRGPDTQYF

j_call: TRBJ2-1
clone_size: medium-sized
v_call: TRBV18
d_call: -
cdr3_nt: TGTGCCAGCTCACCACCGTCCCCTAGGAGACCCCCGGACAATGAGCAGTTCTTC
cdr3_aa: CASSPPSPRRPPDNEQFF